The present T cell receptor beta chain was sequenced within a study of cytomegalovirus exposure and HLA in healthy donors (TCRdb year 2017). General notes on the study: In an earlier analysis of some 550 of the donors, approximately 300 Gb of sequence data and 90 million to 120 million unique TCR beta sequences from about 179 million T cells were reported. An early release that covered about 640 HLA-typed donors contained around 330 gigabases of sequencing data and tens of millions of unique TCR sequences. The genetic ancestry cluster associated with self-reported Caucasian donors included 81% of the 300 to 400 genotyped donors. The study aimed to test whether signatures of past pathogen exposure could be identified by cataloging public T cell receptors. The study profiled the T cell repertoires of 500 to 800 subjects by immunosequencing and related them to cytomegalovirus serostatus. A separate validation cohort of roughly 130 different subjects was used in addition to the roughly 640-subject first cohort. The study combined high-throughput TCR immunosequencing, statistical association of individual TCRs with disease status, and machine learning to predict cytomegalovirus infection status. A later analysis re-examined previously published TCR beta repertoires from more than 600 donors and added high-resolution HLA genotyping to investigate patterns of TCR occurrence. Rather than drawing on any new phenotypic data, the later analysis identified candidate immune exposures from TCR beta sequences and the way those sequences occurred across donors. An earlier analysis of fewer than 750 of the donors used high-throughput TCR beta sequencing to judge whether each TCR beta V gene segment behaved as functional or pseudogenic. Donor age, sex, ethnicity and CMV serostatus were compiled alongside the repertoire data. Genome-wide SNP genotypes for about 65% of the roughly 670 donors were used in a later genetic analysis, which treated that subset as a discovery cohort. All discovery cohort repertoires had been generated using a single sequencing platform. HLA typing covered class I and class II loci at four-digit resolution. The number of donors typed differed by locus, with 629-630 for A, B, C, DRB1 and DQB1, roughly 520 for DQA1, over 600 for DPA1, and about 450 for DPB1. Because of strong linkage in the cohort, roughly five DR-DQ haplotypes were treated as single units for association and clustering. On average, around 240,000 unique TCR beta nucleotide sequences were sequenced per donor among a few hundred genotyped donors of the cohort, with 15% to 20% of those sequences being non-productive. Here is what the overall study found, with its caveats: HLA typing was unavailable for some donors at each locus, so association tests used only the typed subset. The only immune exposure information available for the cohort was CMV serostatus. In both the original and validation cohorts, the classifier was reported to diagnose cytomegalovirus status with high specificity and sensitivity. Most CMV-associated TCR beta chains appeared to be HLA-restricted in a later analysis, and the HLA associations seemed to be driven largely by CMV exposure. A cluster of highly shared sequence variants was judged likely to be a technical artifact of the sequencing pipeline. According to a later genetic analysis, donors in an Asian-associated ancestry cluster had fewer N-insertions in productive TCRs than the approximately 690-donor mean. The 87-base-pair reads could not distinguish some IMGT-functional V segments, including TRBV6-2 and TRBV6-3, so those segments were excluded. In a later analysis, 15,000 to 20,000 TCR beta sequences were associated with specific HLA alleles at a false discovery rate of 0.05. A total of roughly 160 TCR beta chains were listed by the study as associated with cytomegalovirus. About 17 rarely observed V segments, including chromosome 9 orphons, were excluded from the earlier analysis of a few hundred of the donors because counts were too low. Most TCR sequences were seen in very few donors, while some public TCRs were found in many individuals. This cohort had only TCR beta chains sequenced, and the lack of alpha or paired-chain data limited which features could be detected. Correlated functional status among segregating V segments might be attributable to linkage disequilibrium, but an unknown experimental factor could not be ruled out. In a later analysis, HLA-associated TCR beta chains were found to be more clonally expanded and to have lower generation probabilities than equally common non-associated chains. The presence/absence analyses assumed that sequencing depth was roughly uniform across donors, and that assumption may not be true. Broadly in line with IMGT annotations, most TCR beta V segments showed up in productive rearrangements about 87% or about 30% of the time in an earlier analysis of 587 of the donors. Strong co-occurrence of HLA alleles, especially DR and DQ, made assigning TCR associations to individual alleles difficult. In a later analysis, TCR association rates were found to vary across HLA loci, with the most associated TCRs seen for DRB1 alleles and the fewest for HLA-C alleles. A further reported finding was that TCR beta sequences accurately predicted the HLA-A and HLA-B alleles for most subjects in the first cohort. In a later genetic analysis, a missense DCLRE1C variant was associated with V-gene and J-gene trimming of TCR beta chains, and the association was replicated in an independent cohort. The authors suggested that the approach could potentially be extended to other disease states and immunological phenotypes. In a later analysis, several top co-occurrence clusters were reported to appear linked to parvovirus B19, influenza, CMV and Epstein-Barr virus. A few of the identified cytomegalovirus-associated TCR beta chains were confirmed in vitro to be specific for cytomegalovirus antigens.

The method behind the library was the immunoSEQ multiplex PCR assay. For the multiplex PCR, a mixture combining 60 forward primers for TCR Vbeta segments and 13 reverse primers for TCR Jbeta segments was used. A multiplex PCR assay on genomic DNA amplified the CDR3 region of rearranged TCR beta genes. The amplified TCR beta libraries were sequenced on the Illumina HiSeq System as 87-base-pair reads. As for the authors' bioinformatics: In a later analysis, about 80 million unique TCR beta chains were counted across the approximately 670 repertoires, and approximately 11 million of these chains were shared by at least two donors. Raw reads were error-corrected and collapsed into unique sequences with a nearest-neighbor algorithm that merged closely related sequences to remove PCR and sequencing errors. V, D and J gene segments were assigned by aligning CDR3 sequences to IMGT reference sequences. For a sequence to be retained, at least a six-nucleotide match to both a V gene segment and a J gene segment was required. Rearrangements were classified as productive when the CDR3 lacked stop codons and remained in frame with V and J, and all other rearrangements were classified as non-productive. Following IMGT convention, CDR3 was defined as the stretch from the second conserved V-encoded cysteine up to the conserved J-encoded phenylalanine. In an earlier analysis of more than 550 of the donors, sequences lacking an unambiguous match to a single V gene segment were excluded. In an earlier analysis of almost 600 of the donors, a V segment was called functional when productive rearrangements were above 56.7%, and segregating when the standard deviation between donors exceeded 5%. A statistical classification framework was developed to diagnose cytomegalovirus status using the catalog of TCR beta chain sequences. V and J gene assignment, in a later analysis, came from comparing TCR nucleotide sequences with IMGT/GENE-DB human TR gene sequences. A later analysis assigned CDR3 sequences and most-parsimonious VDJ recombination scenarios with the TCRdist pipeline. In a later analysis, every TCR beta chain was defined by the combination of its CDR3 amino acid sequence and its V-gene family, and reads without a unique V-gene family were dropped. To address suspected cross-contamination and a sequencing artifact, a later analysis removed several hundred highly shared, low-generation-probability nucleotide sequences. In a later analysis, a clonal expansion index was calculated for each public chain from normalized within-repertoire ranks of inferred template counts. In a later analysis, generation probabilities were computed with a VDJ recombination model fitted to out-of-frame rearrangements, and the resulting probabilities were checked against IGoR. In a later analysis, hypergeometric tests were used to score TCR-TCR, TCR-HLA and TCR-CMV co-occurrence, with a repertoire-size bias correction applied to TCR pairs. In a later analysis, false discovery rates were estimated by permuting HLA or CMV assignments 20 times. In a later analysis, co-occurring TCRs were grouped using DBSCAN, and TCRdist sequence similarity was added for clustering within HLA-allele-positive subsets. For co-occurrence clustering, repertoires with fewer than 30,000 or more than 120,000 public chains were excluded, along with roughly 5 repertoires with anomalous nucleotide sharing. Imported from immuneACCESS, the table was reduced by TCRdb to in-frame sequences with V and J called. These copies leave out some clones; in studies compared against another copy, an unresolved V gene accounts for under half, and the cause of the remainder is not known. The DNA was the basis for D and trimming; V, J and clone size are from that table. The data table for this sample lists approximately 210,000 clones. The ten largest clones represent around 0.95% of the sample.

On this clone itself: Its antigen is still unknown. A junction end diverges from the germline sequence, so it may reflect a read error.

The CDR3, cysteine through phenylalanine, is 10 amino acids long. The CDR3 DNA has 30 bases and is translated from base 1. The germline V gene provides CDR1 MNHNS and CDR2 SASEGT. The cohort comprised 666 healthy bone marrow donors. At the time of sampling, all cohort members were nominally healthy, though unrecorded immune exposures were likely present. The donor was CMV seropositive and was included in the group of almost 300 seropositive cohort members. Every donor gave a peripheral blood sample, and the peripheral blood mononuclear cells from that sample were used for TCR beta sequencing. Genomic DNA was extracted from the blood cell samples with the Qiagen DNeasy Blood Extraction Kit.

The sequence derives from a woman under 40 in good health and CMV-seropositive. The specimen sequenced was PBMCs. Recombination joined TRBV6-1 with TRBJ1-2; the D gene is unclear. The DNA sequence reads TGTGCCAGCAGTGAATTGGGCCGCGTCTTC. The translation is CASSELGRVF.